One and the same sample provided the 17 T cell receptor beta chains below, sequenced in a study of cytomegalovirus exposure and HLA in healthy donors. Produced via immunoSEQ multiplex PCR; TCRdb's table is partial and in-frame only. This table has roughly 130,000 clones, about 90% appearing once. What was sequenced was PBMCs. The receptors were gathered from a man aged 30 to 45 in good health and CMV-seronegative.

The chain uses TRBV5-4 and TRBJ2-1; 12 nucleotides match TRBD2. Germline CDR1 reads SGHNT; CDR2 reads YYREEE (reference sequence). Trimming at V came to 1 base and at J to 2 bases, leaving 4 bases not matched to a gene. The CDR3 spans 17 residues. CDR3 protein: CASSLRASGRAYNEQFF. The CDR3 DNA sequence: TGTGCCAGCAGCTTGCGGGCTAGCGGGAGGGCCTACAATGAGCAGTTCTTC.

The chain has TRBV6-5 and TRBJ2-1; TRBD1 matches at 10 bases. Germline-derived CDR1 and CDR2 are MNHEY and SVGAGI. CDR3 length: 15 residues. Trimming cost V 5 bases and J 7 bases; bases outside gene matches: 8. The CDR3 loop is CASSRGTGVVNEQFF. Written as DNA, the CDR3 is TGTGCCAGCAGTAGAGGGACAGGGGTGGTAAATGAGCAGTTCTTC.

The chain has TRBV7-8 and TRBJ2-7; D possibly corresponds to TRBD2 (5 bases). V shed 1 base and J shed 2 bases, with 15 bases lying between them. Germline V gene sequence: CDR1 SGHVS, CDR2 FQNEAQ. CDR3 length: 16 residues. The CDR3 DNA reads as TGTGCCAGCAGCTTAGAAGGAGGCCCGTCCCCCTACGAGCAGTACTTC. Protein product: CASSLEGGPSPYEQYF.

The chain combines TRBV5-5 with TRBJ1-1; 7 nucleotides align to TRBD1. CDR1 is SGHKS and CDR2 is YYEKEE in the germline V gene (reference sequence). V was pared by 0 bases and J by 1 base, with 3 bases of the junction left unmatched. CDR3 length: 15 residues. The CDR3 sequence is CASSLAGQKNTEAFF. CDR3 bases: TGTGCCAGCAGCTTGGCGGGACAGAAGAACACTGAAGCTTTCTTT.

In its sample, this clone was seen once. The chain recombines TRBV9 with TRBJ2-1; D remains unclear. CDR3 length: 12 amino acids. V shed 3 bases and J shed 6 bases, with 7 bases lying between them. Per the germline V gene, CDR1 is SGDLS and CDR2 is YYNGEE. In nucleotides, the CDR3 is TGTGCCAGCAGCGCGGGTGCCAATGAGCAGTTCTTC. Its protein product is CASSAGANEQFF.

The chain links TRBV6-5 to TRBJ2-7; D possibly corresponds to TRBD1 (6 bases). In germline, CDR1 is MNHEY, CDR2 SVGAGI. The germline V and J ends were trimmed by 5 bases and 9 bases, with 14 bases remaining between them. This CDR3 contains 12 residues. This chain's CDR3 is CASSQGLQGQYF. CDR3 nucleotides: TGTGCCAGCAGTCAGGGGCTACAGGGGCAGTACTTC.

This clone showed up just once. The CDR3 DNA follows: TGTGCCAGCAGTGTACAGGTTAGCAATCAGCCCCAGCATTTT. Residues: CASSVQVSNQPQHF. The chain has TRBV6-1 and TRBJ1-5; D may be TRBD1 (5 bases). The CDR3 is 14 amino acids. V dropped 4 bases and J dropped 0 bases, with 7 bases sitting between them. Per the germline V gene, CDR1 is MNHNS and CDR2 is SASEGT.

The CDR3 nucleotides read TGTGCCAGCACCACCAGTGGGAGGCGGGGGCCGACCTACGAGCAGTACTTC. Encoded protein: CASTTSGRRGPTYEQYF. The rearrangement uses TRBV27 and TRBJ2-7, with a tentative D call TRBD2 (7 bases). V lost 7 bases and J 2 bases, leaving 24 bases between the germline ends. Looked up from germline, CDR1 is MNHEY and CDR2 is SMNVEV (reference sequence). The CDR3 runs to 17 residues.

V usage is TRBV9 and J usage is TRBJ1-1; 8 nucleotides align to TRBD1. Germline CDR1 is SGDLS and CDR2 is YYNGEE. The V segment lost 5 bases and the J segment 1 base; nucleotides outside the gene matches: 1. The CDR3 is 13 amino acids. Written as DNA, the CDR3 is TGTGCCAGCAGTGGACAGGGGAACACTGAAGCTTTCTTT. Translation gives CASSGQGNTEAFF.

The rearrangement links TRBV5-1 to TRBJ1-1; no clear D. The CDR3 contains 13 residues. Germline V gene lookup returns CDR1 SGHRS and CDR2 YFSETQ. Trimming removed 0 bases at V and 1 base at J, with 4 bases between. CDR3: CASSLDRNTEAFF. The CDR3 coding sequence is TGCGCCAGCAGCTTGGACAGGAACACTGAAGCTTTCTTT.

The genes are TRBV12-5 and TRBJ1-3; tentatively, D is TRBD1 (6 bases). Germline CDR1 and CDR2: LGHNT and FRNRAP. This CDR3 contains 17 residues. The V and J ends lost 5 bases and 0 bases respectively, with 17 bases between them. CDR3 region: CASGNDGDTHSGNTIYF. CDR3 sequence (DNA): TGTGCTAGTGGTAATGATGGGGACACCCACTCTGGAAACACCATATATTTT.

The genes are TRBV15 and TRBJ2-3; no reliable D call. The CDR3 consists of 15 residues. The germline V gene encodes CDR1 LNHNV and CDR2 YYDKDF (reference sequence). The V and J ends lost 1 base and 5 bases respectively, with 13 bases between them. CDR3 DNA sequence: TGTGCCACCAGCAGAGGAGGCCAGCGAGAAGATACGCAGTATTTT. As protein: CATSRGGQREDTQYF. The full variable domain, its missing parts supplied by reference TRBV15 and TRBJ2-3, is DAMVIQNPRYQVTQFGKPVTLSCSQTLNHNVMYWYQQKSSQAPKLLFHYYDKDFNNEADTPDNFQSRRPNTSFCFLDIRSPGLGDTAMYLCATSRGGQREDTQYFGPGTRLTVL.

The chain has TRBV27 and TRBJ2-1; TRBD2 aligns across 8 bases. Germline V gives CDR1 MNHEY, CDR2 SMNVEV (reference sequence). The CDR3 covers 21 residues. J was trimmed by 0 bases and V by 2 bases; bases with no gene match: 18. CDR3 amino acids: CASSLRVVGTRPPSSYNEQFF. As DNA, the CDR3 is TGTGCCAGCAGTTTAAGGGTGGTGGGGACTAGGCCCCCAAGCTCCTACAATGAGCAGTTCTTC.

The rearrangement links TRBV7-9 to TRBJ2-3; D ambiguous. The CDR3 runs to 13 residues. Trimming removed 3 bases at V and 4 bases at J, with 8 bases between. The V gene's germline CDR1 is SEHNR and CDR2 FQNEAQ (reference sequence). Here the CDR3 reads CASSFRQADTQYF. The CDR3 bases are TGTGCCAGCAGCTTCAGGCAGGCAGATACGCAGTATTTT.

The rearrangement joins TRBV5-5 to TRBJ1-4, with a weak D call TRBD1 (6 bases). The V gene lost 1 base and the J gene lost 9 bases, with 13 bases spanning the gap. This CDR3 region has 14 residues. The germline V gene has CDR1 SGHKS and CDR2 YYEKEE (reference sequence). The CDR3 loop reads CASSLSGGAKKLFF. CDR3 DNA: TGTGCCAGCAGCTTGAGCGGGGGCGCGAAAAAACTGTTTTTT.

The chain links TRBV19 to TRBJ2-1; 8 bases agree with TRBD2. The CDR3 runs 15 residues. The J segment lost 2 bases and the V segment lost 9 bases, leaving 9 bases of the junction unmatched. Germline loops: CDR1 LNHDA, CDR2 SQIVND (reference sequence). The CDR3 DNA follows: TGTGCCAGCACTCAAGCGGGAGCCGCCTACAATGAGCAGTTCTTC. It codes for CASTQAGAAYNEQFF.

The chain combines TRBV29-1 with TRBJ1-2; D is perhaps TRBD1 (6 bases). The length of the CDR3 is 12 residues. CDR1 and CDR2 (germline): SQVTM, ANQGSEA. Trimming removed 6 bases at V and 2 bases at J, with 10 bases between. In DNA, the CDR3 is TGCAGCGTGGGCCAGGGGAACTATGGCTACACCTTC. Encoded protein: CSVGQGNYGYTF.